This TCR beta chain stems from a study of beta chain features in type 1 diabetes. Overall study results and limits: All four CD4+ subsets of Type 1 diabetes patients contained TCRB CDR3s that were moderately but significantly shorter. PCR, the amplification step, might favor shorter templates, equally in patients and controls.

This CDR3 contains 17 residues. Germline lookup yields CDR1 MNHEY and CDR2 SMNVEV (reference sequence). Germline trimming cut 0 bases from V and 1 base from J; bases unmatched to any gene: 3. Investigators reverse transcribed all isolated RNA, so they sequenced expressed TCRB transcripts. TCRdb's copy holds only in-frame clones and misses some; the assay was immunoSEQ multiplex PCR. The table lists around 280,000 clones, approximately 15% of them singletons. A word on this clone: Its antigen is unidentified.

Every participating donor gave one draw, a heparinised blood sample averaging roughly 100 mL. Based on CD45RO/CCR7/CD25/CD127/CD95/CD27, CD4+ regulatory, stem cell-like memory, naive and central memory cells were sorted. The sequenced sample consisted of naive CD4+ T cells from blood. This TCR was sampled from a man between 18 and 35 years old with type 1 diabetes. The gene calls are TRBV27 and TRBJ2-3; TRBD2 matches at 11 bases. The CDR3 sequence is CASSLSKGLAGTDTQYF. The CDR3 DNA reads TGTGCCAGCAGTTTATCGAAGGGACTAGCGGGCACAGATACGCAGTATTTT.